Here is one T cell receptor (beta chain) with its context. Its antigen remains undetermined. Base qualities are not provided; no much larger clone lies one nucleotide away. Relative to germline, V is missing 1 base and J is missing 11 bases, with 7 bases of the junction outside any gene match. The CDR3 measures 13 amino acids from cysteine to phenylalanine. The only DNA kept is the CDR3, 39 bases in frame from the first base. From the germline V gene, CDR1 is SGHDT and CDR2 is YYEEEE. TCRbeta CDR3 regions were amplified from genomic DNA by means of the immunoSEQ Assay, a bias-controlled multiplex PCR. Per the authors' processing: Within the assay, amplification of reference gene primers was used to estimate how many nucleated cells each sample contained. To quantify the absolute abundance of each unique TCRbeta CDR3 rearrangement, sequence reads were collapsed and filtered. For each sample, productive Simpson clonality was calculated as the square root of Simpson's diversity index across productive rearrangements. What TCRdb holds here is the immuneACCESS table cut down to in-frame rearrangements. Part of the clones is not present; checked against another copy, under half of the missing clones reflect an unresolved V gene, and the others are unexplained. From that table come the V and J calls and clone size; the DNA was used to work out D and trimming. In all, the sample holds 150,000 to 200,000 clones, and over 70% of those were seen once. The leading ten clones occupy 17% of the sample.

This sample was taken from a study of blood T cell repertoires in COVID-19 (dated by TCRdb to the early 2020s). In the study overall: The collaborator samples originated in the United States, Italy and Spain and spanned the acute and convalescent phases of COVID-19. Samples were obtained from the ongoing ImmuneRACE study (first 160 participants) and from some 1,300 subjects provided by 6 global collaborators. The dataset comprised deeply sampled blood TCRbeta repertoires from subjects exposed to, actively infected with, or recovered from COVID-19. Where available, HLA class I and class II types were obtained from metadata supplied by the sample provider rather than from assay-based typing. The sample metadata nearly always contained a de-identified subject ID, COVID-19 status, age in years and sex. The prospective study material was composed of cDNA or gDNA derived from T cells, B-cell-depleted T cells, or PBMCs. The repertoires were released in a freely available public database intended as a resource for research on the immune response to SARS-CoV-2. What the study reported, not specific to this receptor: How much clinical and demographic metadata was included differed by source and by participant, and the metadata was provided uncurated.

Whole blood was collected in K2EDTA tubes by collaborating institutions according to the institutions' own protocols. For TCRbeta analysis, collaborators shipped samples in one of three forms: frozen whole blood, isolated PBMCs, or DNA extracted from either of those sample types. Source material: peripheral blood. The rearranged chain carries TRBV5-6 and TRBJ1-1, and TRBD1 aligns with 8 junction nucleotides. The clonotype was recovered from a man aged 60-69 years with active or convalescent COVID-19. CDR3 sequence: CASSLPAGGLAFF. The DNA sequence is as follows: TGTGCCAGCAGCTTGCCAGCAGGGGGCCTTGCTTTCTTT.